The 6 T cell receptor beta chains below all came from one sample that was sequenced in a study of CD8+ T cells in alopecia areata. Extraction and reverse transcription of RNA yielded cDNA as the sequencing template. TCRdb's table, derived via immunoSEQ multiplex PCR, lists solely in-frame clones and lacks some. Of over 85,000 clones in the sample, roughly two fifths were seen once. What was sequenced was CD4+ T cells sorted from blood. The receptors here all came from a human donor with alopecia areata.

The chain couples TRBV27 to TRBJ2-7; 7 bases line up with TRBD1. The CDR3 is 14 amino acids. V lost 5 bases and J lost 4; bases outside the gene matches: 8. The germline gives CDR1 MNHEY, CDR2 SMNVEV (reference sequence). This CDR3 is CASSLRDSGYEQYF. CDR3 bases: TGTGCCAGCAGTCTCCGGGACAGTGGATACGAGCAGTACTTC.

The J gene is TRBJ2-5, the V gene TRBV29-1; D is unclear. V was pared by 7 bases and J by 2 bases, with 14 bases between. This CDR3 contains 13 residues. Per germline, CDR1 SQVTM and CDR2 ANQGSEA. The CDR3 is CSAEELYQETQYF. CDR3 nucleotide sequence: TGCAGCGCAGAAGAGCTGTATCAAGAGACCCAGTACTTC.

The V gene is TRBV4-3, the J gene TRBJ2-3; 7 bases are a match to TRBD1. Germline loops: CDR1 LGHNA, CDR2 YSLEER. Losses at the gene ends were 3 bases for V and 2 bases for J; bases not matched to a gene: 8. The CDR3 covers 16 residues. The chain's CDR3 is CASSQRGQTSTDTQYF. The CDR3, as DNA: TGCGCCAGCAGCCAGAGGGGACAGACCTCCACAGATACGCAGTATTTT.

The chain joins TRBV29-1 to TRBJ2-3; D ambiguous. Trimming shortened V by 6 bases and J by 1 base, and 14 bases separated the two germline ends. The CDR3 has 14 residues. CDR1 is SQVTM, CDR2 ANQGSEA, per germline. The CDR3 region is CSVALGGRTDTQYF. The CDR3 DNA reads TGCAGCGTCGCTTTAGGTGGCCGCACAGATACGCAGTATTTT.

The rearrangement joins TRBV30 to TRBJ1-1, with 8 bases lining up with TRBD1. Trimming cost V 8 bases and J 7 bases; bases outside gene matches: 9. The V gene's germline CDR1 is GTSNPN and CDR2 SVGIG (reference sequence). The CDR3 covers 12 residues. CDR3 in amino acids: CARRDRRGEAFF. The DNA for the CDR3 is TGTGCCCGCAGGGACAGGAGAGGTGAAGCTTTCTTT.

V is TRBV28 and J is TRBJ1-1; a possible D gene is TRBD1 (6 bases). This CDR3 has 13 amino acids. Germline V gene lookup returns CDR1 MDHEN and CDR2 SYDVKM. Trimming cost V 6 bases and J 4 bases, with 12 bases left between them. In DNA, the CDR3 is TGTGCCAGCAGGCCTACAGGGCGCACTGAAGCTTTCTTT. Translated: CASRPTGRTEAFF.